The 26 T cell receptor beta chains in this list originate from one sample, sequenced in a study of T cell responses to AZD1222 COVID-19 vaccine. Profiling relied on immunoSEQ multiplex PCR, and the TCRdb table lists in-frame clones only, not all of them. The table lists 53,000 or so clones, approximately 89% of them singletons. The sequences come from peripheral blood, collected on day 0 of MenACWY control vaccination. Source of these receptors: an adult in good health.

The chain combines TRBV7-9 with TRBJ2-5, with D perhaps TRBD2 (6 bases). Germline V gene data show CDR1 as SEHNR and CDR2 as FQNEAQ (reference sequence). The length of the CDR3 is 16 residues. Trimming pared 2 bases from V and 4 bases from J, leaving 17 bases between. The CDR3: CASSLCEGGNTETQYF. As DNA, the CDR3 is TGTGCCAGCAGCTTATGTGAGGGAGGAAATACAGAGACCCAGTACTTC.

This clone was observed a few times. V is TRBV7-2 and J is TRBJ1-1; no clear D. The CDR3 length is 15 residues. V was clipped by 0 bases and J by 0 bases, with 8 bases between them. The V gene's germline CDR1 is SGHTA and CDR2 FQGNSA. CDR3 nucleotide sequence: TGTGCCAGCAGCTTAGCGCTAGGACTGAACACTGAAGCTTTCTTT. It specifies CASSLALGLNTEAFF.

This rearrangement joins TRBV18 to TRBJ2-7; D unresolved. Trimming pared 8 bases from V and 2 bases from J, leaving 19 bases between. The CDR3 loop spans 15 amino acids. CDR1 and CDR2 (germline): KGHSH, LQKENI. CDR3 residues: CASPLGATEAYEQYF. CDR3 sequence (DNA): TGTGCCAGCCCCCTGGGTGCCACAGAGGCCTACGAGCAGTACTTC.

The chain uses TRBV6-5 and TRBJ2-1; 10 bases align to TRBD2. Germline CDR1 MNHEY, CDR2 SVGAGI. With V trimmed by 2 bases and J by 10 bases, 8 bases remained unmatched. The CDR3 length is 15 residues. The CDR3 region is CASSYRAGGRGEQFF. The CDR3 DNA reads TGTGCCAGCAGTTACAGAGCGGGAGGGCGGGGGGAGCAGTTCTTC.

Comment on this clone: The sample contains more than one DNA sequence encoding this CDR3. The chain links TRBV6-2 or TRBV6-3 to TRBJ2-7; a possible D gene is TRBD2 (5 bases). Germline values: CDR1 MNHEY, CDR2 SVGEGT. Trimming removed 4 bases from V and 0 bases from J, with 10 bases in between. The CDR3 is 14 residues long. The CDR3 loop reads CASSLDAGSYEQYF. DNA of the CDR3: TGTGCCAGCAGTTTGGACGCGGGCTCCTACGAGCAGTACTTC.

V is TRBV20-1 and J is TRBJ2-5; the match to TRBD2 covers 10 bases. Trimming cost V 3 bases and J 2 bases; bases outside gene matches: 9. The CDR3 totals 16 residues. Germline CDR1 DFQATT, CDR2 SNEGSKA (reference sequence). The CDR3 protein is CSASLSSGSLQETQYF. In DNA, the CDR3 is TGCAGTGCTAGTCTGTCTAGCGGGAGCTTACAAGAGACCCAGTACTTC.

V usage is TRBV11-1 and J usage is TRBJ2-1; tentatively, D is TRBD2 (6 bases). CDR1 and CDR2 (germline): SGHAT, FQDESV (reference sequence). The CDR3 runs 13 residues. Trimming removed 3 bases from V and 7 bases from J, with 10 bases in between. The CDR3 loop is CASSLGDFNEQFF. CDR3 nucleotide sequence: TGTGCCAGCAGCTTGGGGGACTTTAATGAGCAGTTCTTC.

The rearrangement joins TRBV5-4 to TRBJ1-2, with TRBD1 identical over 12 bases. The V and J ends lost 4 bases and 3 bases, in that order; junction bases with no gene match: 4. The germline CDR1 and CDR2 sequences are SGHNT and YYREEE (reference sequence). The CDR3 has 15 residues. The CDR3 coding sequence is TGTGCCAGCAGCATGGGACAGGGGGCCGACTATGGCTACACCTTC. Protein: CASSMGQGADYGYTF.

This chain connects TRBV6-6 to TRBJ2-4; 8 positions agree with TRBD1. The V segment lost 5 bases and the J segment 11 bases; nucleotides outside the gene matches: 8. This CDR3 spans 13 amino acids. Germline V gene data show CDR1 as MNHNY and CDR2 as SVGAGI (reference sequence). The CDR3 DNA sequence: TGTGCCAGCAGTCAGGGGGCCCGTGGTGTTCAGTACTTC. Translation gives CASSQGARGVQYF.

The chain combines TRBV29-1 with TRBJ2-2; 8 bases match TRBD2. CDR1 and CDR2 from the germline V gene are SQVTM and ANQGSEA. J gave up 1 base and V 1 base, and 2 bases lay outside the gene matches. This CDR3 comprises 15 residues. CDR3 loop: CSVEVAGGNTGELFF. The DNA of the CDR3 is TGCAGCGTTGAAGTTGCGGGGGGGAACACCGGGGAGCTGTTTTTT.

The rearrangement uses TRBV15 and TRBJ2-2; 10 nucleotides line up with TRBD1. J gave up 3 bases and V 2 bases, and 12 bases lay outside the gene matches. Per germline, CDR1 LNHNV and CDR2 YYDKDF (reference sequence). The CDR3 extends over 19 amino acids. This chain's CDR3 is CATSRYKGDRGSDTGELFF. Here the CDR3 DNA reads TGTGCCACCAGCAGATACAAGGGGGACAGGGGTTCGGACACCGGGGAGCTGTTTTTT.

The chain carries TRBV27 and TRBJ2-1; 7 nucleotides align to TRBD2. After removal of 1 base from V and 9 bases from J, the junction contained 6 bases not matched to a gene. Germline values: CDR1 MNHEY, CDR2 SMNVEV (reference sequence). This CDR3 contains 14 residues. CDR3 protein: CASSLWGSGSEQFF. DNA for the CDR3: TGTGCCAGCAGTTTATGGGGTAGCGGGTCTGAGCAGTTCTTC.

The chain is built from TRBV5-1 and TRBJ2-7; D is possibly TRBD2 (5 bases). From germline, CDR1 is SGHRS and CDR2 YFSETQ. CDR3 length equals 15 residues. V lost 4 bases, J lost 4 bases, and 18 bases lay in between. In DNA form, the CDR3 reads TGCGCCAGCAGCAACCGGGATCAAAGGGCTTACGAGCAGTACTTC. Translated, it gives CASSNRDQRAYEQYF.

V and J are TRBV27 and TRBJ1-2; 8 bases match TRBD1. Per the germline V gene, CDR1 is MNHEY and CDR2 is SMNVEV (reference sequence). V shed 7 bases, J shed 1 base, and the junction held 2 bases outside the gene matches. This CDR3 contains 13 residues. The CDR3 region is CASKDRVNYGYTF. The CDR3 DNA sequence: TGTGCCAGCAAGGACAGGGTTAACTATGGCTACACCTTC.

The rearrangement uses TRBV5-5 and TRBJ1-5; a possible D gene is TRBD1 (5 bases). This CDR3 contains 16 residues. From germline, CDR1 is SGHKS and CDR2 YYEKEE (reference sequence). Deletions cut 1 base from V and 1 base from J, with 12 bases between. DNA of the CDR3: TGTGCCAGCAGCTTGCTCGGGGGGTCGAGCAATCAGCCCCAGCATTTT. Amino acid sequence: CASSLLGGSSNQPQHF.

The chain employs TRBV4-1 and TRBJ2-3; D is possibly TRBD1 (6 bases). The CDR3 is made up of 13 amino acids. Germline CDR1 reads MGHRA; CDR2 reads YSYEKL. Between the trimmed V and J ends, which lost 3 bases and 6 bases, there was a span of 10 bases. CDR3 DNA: TGCGCCAGCAGCCATAACAGGGCCGATACGCAGTATTTT. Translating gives CASSHNRADTQYF.

The chain's CDR3 is CASSRDREYEQYF. CDR3 DNA sequence: TGTGCCAGCAGCCGGGACAGGGAATACGAGCAGTACTTC. The chain links TRBV4-2 to TRBJ2-7; 9 nucleotides align to TRBD1. This CDR3 comprises 13 residues. Germline CDR1 LGHNA, CDR2 YNFKEQ. With 4 bases clipped from V and 4 bases from J, the junction kept 2 bases outside the gene matches.

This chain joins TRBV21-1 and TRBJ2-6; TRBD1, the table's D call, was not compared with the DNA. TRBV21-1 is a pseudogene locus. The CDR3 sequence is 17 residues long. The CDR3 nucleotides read TGTGCCAGCAGGGAGGACAGGGGGCGGAATGGGGCCAACGTCCTGACTTTC. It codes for CASREDRGRNGANVLTF.

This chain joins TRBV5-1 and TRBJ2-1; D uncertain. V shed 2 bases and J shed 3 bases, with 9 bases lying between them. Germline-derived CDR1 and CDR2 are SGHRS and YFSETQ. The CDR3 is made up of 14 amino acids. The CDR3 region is CASSFEQVYNEQFF. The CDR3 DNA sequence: TGCGCCAGCAGCTTCGAACAAGTCTACAATGAGCAGTTCTTC.

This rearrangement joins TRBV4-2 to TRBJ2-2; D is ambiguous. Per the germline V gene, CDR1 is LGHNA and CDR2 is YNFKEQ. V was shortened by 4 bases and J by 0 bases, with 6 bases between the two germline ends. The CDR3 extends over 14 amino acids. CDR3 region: CASSPLTNTGELFF. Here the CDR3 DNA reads TGTGCCAGCAGCCCCCTAACGAACACCGGGGAGCTGTTTTTT.

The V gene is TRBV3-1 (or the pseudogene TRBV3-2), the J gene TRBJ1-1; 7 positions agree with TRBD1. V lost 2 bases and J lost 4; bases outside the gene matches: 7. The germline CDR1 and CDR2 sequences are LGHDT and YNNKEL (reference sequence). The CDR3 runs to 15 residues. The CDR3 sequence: CASSQRQGGGTEAFF. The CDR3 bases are TGTGCCAGCAGCCAACGACAGGGCGGTGGCACTGAAGCTTTCTTT.

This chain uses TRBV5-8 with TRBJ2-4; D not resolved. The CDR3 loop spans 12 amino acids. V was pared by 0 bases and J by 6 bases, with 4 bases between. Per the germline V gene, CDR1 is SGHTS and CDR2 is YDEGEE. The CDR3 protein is CASSLVANIQYF. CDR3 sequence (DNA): TGTGCCAGCAGCTTGGTTGCAAACATTCAGTACTTC.

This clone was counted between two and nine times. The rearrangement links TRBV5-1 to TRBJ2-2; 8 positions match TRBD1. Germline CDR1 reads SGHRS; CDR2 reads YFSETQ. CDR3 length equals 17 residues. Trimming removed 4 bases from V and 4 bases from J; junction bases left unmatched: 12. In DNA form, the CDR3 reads TGCGCCAGCAGCGTACACGACAGGGGCAAGGGCACCGGGGAGCTGTTTTTT. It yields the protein CASSVHDRGKGTGELFF.

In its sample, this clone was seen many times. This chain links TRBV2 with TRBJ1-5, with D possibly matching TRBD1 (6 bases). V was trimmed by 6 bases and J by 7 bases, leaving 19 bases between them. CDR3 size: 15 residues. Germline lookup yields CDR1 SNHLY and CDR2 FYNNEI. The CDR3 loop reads CASRITRGAKQPQHF. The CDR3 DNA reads TGTGCCAGCAGGATAACAAGGGGGGCGAAGCAGCCCCAGCATTTT.

The CDR3 DNA reads TGTGCCAGCAGCCGCAGGGGATATAGCTCCTACGAGCAGTACTTC. It codes for CASSRRGYSSYEQYF. The chain joins TRBV7-2 to TRBJ2-7, with a tentative D call TRBD1 (6 bases). V was clipped by 5 bases and J by 0 bases, with 14 bases between them. The CDR3 is made up of 15 amino acids. CDR1 and CDR2 (germline): SGHTA, FQGNSA.

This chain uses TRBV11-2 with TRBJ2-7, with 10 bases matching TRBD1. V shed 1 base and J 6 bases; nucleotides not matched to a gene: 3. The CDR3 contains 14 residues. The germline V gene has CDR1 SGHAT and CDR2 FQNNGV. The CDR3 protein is CASSLGTGGREQYF. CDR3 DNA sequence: TGTGCCAGCAGCTTAGGGACAGGGGGACGCGAGCAGTACTTC.